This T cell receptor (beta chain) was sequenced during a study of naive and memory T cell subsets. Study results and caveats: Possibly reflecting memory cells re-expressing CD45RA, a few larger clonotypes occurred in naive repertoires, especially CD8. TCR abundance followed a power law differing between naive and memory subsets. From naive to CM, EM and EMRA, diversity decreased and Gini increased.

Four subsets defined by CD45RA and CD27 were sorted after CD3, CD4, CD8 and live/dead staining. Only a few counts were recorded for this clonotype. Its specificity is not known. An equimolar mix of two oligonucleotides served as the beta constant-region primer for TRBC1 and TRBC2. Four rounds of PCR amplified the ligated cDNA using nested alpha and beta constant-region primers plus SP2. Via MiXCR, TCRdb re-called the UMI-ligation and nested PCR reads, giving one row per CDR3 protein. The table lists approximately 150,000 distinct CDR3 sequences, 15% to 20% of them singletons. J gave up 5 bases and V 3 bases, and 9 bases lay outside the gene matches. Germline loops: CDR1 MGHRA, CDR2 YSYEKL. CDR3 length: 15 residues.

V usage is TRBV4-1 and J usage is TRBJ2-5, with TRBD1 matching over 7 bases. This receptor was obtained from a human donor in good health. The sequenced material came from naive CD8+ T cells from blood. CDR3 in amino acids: CASSHNDRASETQYF. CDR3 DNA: TGCGCCAGCAGCCACAACGACAGGGCCTCCGAGACCCAGTACTTC.